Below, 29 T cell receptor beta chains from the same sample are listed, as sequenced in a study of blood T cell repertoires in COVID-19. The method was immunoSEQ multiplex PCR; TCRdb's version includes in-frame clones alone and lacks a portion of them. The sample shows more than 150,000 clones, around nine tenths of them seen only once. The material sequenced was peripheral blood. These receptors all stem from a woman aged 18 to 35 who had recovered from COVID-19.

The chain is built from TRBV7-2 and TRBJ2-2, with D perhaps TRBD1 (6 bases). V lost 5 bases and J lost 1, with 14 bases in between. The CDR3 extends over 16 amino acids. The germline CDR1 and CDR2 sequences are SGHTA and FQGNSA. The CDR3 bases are TGTGCCAGCAGCCTCGTGGGACACATGAACACCGGGGAGCTGTTTTTT. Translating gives CASSLVGHMNTGELFF. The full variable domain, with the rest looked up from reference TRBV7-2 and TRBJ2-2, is GAGVSQSPSNKVTEKGKDVELRCDPISGHTALYWYRQSLGQGLEFLIYFQGNSAPDKSGLPSDRFSAERTGGSVSTLTIQRTQQEDSAVYLCASSLVGHMNTGELFFGEGSRLTVL.

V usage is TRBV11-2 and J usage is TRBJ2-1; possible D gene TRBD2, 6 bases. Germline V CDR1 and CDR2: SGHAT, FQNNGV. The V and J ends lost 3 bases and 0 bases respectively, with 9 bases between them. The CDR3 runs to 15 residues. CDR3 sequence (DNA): TGTGCCAGCAGCTTTGTGGGGGGCTCCTACAATGAGCAGTTCTTC. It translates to CASSFVGGSYNEQFF.

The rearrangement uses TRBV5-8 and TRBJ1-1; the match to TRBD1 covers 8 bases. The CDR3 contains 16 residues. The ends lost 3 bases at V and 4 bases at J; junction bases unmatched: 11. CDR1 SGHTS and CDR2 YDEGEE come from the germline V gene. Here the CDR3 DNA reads TGTGCCAGCAGCTCTGGAATACAGGGGGATGTCACTGAAGCTTTCTTT. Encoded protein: CASSSGIQGDVTEAFF. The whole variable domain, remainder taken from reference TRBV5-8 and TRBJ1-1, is EAGVTQSPTHLIKTRGQQATLRCSPISGHTSVYWYQQALGLGLQFLLWYDEGEERNRGNFPPRFSGRQFPNYSSELNVNALELEDSALYLCASSSGIQGDVTEAFFGQGTRLTVV.

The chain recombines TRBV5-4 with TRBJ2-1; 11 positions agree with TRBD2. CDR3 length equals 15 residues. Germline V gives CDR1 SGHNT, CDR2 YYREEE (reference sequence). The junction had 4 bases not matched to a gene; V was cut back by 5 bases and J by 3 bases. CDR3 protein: CASSTSGSSYNEQFF. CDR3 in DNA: TGTGCCAGCAGTACTAGCGGGAGCAGCTACAATGAGCAGTTCTTC.

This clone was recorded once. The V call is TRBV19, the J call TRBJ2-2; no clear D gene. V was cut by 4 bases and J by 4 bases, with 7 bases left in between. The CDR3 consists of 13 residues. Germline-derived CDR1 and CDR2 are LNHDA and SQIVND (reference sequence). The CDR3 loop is CASSSQITGELFF. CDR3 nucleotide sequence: TGTGCCAGTAGTAGCCAGATCACCGGGGAGCTGTTTTTT. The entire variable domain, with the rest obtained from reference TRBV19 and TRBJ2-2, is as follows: DGGITQSPKYLFRKEGQNVTLSCEQNLNHDAMYWYRQDPGQGLRLIYYSQIVNDFQKGDIAEGYSVSREKKESFPLTVTSAQKNPTAFYLCASSSQITGELFFGEGSRLTVL.

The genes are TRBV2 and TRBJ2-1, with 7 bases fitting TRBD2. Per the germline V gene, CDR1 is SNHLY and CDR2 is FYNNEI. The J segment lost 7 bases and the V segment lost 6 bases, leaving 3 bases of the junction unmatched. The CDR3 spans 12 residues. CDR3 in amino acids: CASRGLTNEQFF. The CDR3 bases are TGTGCCAGCAGGGGACTAACAAATGAGCAGTTCTTC. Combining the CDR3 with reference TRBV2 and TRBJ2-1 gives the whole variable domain EPEVTQTPSHQVTQMGQEVILRCVPISNHLYFYWYRQILGQKVEFLVSFYNNEISEKSEIFDDQFSVERPDGSNFTLKIRSTKLEDSAMYFCASRGLTNEQFFGPGTRLTVL.

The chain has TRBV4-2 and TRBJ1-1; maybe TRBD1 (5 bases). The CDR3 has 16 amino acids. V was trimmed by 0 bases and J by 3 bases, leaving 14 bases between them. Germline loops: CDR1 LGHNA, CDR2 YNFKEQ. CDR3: CASSQEGGGVDTEAFF. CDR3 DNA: TGTGCCAGCAGCCAAGAGGGTGGGGGGGTAGACACTGAAGCTTTCTTT.

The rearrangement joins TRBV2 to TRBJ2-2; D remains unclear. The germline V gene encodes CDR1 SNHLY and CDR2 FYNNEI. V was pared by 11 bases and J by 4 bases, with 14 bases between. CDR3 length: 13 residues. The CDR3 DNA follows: TGTGCCGGCACATCTGTCGGCACCGGGGAGCTGTTTTTT. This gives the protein CAGTSVGTGELFF.

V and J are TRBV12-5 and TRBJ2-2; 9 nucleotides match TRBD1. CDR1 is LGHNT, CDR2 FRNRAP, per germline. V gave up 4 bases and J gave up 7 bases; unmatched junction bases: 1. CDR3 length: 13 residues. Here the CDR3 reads CASGWTGDGELFF. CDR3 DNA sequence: TGTGCTAGTGGTTGGACAGGGGACGGGGAGCTGTTTTTT.

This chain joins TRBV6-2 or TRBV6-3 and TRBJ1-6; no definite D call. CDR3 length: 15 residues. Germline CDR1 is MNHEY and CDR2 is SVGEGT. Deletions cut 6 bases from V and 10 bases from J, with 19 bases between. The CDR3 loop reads CASSPIVVTSSPLHF. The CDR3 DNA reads TGTGCCAGCAGCCCCATTGTTGTCACTTCGTCACCCCTCCACTTT.

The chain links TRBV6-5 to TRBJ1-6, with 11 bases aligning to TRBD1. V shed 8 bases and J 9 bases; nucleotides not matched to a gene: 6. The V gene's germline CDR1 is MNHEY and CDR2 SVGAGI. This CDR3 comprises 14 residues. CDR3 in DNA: TGTGCCAGCGGATCCGGGACAGGGGGTTCACCCCTCCACTTT. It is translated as CASGSGTGGSPLHF.

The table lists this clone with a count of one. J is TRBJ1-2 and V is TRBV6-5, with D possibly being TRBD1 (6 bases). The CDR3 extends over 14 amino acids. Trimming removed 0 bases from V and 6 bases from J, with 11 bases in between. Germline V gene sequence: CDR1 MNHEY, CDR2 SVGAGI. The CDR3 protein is CASSYSKQGNGYTF. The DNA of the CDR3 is TGTGCCAGCAGTTACTCGAAGCAGGGGAATGGCTACACCTTC.

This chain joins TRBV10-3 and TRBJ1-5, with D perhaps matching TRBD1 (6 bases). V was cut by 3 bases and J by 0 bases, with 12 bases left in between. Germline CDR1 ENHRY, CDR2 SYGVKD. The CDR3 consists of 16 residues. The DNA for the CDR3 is TGTGCCATCAGTGATTCCAGGGGTTATAGCAATCAGCCCCAGCATTTT. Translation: CAISDSRGYSNQPQHF.

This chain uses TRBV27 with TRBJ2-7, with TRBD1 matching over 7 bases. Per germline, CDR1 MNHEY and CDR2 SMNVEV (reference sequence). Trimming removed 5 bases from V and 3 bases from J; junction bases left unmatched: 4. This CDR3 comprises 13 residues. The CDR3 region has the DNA TGTGCCAGCAGTCCAGGGGGTATCTACGAGCAGTACTTC. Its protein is CASSPGGIYEQYF.

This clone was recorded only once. The DNA of the CDR3 is TGCAGCGTTGACGCCGGTAACTATGGCTACACCTTC. Protein sequence: CSVDAGNYGYTF. The chain is built from TRBV29-1 and TRBJ1-2; D gene unclear. The germline V gene encodes CDR1 SQVTM and CDR2 ANQGSEA. Trimming left V 3 bases short and J 1 base short, with 6 bases between. The CDR3 has 12 residues.

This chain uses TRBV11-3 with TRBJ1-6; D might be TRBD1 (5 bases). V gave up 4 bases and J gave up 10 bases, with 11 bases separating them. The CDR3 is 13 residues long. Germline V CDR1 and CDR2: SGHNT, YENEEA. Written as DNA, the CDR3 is TGTGCCAGCAGCTCCGGGGGGAACTCACCCCTCCACTTT. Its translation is CASSSGGNSPLHF.

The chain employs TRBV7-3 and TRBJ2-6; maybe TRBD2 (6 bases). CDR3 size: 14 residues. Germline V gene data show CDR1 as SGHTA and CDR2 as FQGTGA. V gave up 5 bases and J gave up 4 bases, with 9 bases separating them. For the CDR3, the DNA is TGTGCCAGCAGCGGGGGGACCGGGGCCAACGTCCTGACTTTC. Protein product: CASSGGTGANVLTF.

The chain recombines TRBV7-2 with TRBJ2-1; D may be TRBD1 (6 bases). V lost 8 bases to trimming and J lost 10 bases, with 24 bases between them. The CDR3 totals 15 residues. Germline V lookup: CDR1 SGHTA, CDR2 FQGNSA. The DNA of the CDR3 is TGTGCCAGCGTATTCCCTGGGGGCTTGGTGAACGAGCAGTTCTTC. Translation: CASVFPGGLVNEQFF.

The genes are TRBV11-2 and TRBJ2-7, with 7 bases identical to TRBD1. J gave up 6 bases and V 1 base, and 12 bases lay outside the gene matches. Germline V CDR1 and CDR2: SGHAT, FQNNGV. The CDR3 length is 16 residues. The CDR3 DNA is TGTGCCAGCAGCTTAGTGTTGAGACAGGGTGGATCCGAGCAGTACTTC. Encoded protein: CASSLVLRQGGSEQYF.

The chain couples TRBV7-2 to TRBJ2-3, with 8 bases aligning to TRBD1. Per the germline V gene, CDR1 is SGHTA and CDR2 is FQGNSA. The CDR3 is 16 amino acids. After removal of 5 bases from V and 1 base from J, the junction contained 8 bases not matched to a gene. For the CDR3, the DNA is TGTGCCAGCAGCGCCCCCCCGGGACAGGGCACAGATACGCAGTATTTT. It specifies CASSAPPGQGTDTQYF.

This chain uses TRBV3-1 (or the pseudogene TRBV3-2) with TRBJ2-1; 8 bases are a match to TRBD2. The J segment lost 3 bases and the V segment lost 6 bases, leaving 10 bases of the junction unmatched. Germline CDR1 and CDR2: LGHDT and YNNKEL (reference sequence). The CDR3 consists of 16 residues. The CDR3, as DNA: TGTGCCAGCAGTCGGGACCTAGCGGGCCTCTACAATGAGCAGTTCTTC. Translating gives CASSRDLAGLYNEQFF.

CDR3 residues: CATSDPAPTGLSSYNEQFF. The DNA for the CDR3 is TGTGCCACCAGTGATCCCGCACCGACAGGACTTAGCTCCTACAATGAGCAGTTCTTC. The chain links TRBV24-1 to TRBJ2-1, with a weak D call TRBD1 (6 bases). With 3 bases removed from V and 0 bases from J, the gap between germline ends came to 20 bases. The CDR3 is 19 amino acids. Germline-derived CDR1 and CDR2 are KGHDR and SFDVKD.

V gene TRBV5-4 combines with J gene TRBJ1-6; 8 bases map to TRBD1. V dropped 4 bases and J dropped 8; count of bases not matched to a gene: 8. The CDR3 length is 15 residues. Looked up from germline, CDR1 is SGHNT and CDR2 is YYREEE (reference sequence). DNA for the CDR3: TGTGCCAGCAGCCTCCCCGGGACAGGCGATTCACCCCTCCACTTT. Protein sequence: CASSLPGTGDSPLHF.

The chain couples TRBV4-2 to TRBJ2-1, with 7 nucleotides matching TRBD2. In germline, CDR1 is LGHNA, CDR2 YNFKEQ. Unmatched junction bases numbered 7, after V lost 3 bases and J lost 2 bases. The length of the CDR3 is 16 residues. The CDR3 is CASSHATSATYNEQFF. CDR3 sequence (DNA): TGTGCCAGCAGCCACGCTACTAGCGCCACCTACAATGAGCAGTTCTTC.

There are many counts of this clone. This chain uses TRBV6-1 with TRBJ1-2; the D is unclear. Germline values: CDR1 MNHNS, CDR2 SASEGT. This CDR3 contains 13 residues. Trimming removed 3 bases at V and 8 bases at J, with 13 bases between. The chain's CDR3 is CASSDGEVGGYTF. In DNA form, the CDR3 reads TGTGCCAGCAGTGATGGGGAGGTTGGCGGCTACACCTTC.

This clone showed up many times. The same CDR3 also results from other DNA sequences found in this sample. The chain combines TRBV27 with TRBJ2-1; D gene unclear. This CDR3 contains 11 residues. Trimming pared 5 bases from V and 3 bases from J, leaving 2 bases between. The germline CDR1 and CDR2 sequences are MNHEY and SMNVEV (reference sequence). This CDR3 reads CASSLYNEQFF. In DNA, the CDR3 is TGTGCCAGCAGTCTCTACAATGAGCAGTTCTTC.

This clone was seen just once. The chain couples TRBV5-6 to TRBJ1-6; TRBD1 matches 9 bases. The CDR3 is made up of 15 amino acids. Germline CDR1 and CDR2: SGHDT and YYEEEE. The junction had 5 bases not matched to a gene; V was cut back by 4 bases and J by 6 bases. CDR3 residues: CASSPTGGTNSPLHF. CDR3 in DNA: TGTGCCAGCAGCCCCACAGGGGGCACTAATTCACCCCTCCACTTT. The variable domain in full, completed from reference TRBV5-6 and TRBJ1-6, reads DAGVTQSPTHLIKTRGQQVTLRCSPKSGHDTVSWYQQALGQGPQFIFQYYEEEERQRGNFPDRFSGHQFPNYSSELNVNALLLGDSALYLCASSPTGGTNSPLHFGNGTRLTVT.

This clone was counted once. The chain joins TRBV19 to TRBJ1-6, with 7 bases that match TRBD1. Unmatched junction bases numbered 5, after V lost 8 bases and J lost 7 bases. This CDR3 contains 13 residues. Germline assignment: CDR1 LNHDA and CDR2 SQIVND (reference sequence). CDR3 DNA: TGTGCCAGTCACACAGGGGCCAATTCACCCCTCCACTTT. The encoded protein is CASHTGANSPLHF.

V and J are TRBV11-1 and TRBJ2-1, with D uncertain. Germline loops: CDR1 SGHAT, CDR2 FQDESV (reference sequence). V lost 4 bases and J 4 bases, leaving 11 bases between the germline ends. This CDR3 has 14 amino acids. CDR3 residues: CASSSPETYNEQFF. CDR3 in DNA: TGTGCCAGCAGCTCCCCAGAGACTTACAATGAGCAGTTCTTC.